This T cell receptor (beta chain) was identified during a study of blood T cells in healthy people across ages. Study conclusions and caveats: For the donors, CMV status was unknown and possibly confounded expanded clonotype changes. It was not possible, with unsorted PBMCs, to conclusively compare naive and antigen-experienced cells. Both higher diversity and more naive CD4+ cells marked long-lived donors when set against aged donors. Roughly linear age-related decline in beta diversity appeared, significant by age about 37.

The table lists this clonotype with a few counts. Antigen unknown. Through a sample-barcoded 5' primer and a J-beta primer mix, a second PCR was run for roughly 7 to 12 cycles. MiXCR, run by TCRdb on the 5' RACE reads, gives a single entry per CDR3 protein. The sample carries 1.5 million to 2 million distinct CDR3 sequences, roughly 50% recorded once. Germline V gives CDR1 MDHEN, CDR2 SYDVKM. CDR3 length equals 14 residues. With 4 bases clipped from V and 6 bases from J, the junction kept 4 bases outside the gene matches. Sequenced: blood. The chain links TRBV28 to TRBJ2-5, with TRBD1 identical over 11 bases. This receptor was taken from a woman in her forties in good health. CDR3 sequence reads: CASSWTGGIKTQYF. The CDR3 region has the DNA TGTGCCAGCAGTTGGACAGGGGGCATAAAGACCCAGTACTTC. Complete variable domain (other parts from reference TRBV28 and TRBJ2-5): DVKVTQSSRYLVKRTGEKVFLECVQDMDHENMFWYRQDPGLGLRLIYFSYDVKMKEKGDIPEGYSVSREKKERFSLILESASTNQTSMYLCASSWTGGIKTQYFGPGTRLLVL.